A selection of T cell receptor beta chains follows, all from one sample in a study of cytotoxic CD8 clonotypes in ibrutinib-treated CLL. Only in-frame clones appear in the TCRdb table, and some are missing; sequencing was by immunoSEQ multiplex PCR. The sample includes about 21,000 clones, around 70% of them seen just once. The sequenced sample was PBMCs, obtained before ibrutinib treatment. All receptors come from a human donor with chronic lymphocytic leukemia. CDR3s include the opening cysteine and the closing phenylalanine or tryptophan. The D gene is left open where the match is weak. Clone size appears in some rows only: once, few, many, or a class for an expanded clone.

v_gene,j_gene,d_gene,abundance,CDR3aa,CDR3nt
TRBV4-2,TRBJ1-4,TRBD1,.,CASSLAGTDEKLFF,TGTGCCAGCAGCTTGGCCGGGACAGATGAAAAACTGTTTTTT
TRBV6-6,TRBJ2-1,TRBD2,.,CASRLGLAGGRQFF,TGTGCCAGCAGGCTAGGACTAGCGGGAGGCAGGCAGTTCTTC
TRBV6-6,TRBJ1-2,.,.,CASSFRGGYTF,TGTGCCAGCAGTTTCCGTGGTGGCTACACCTTC
TRBV28,TRBJ1-2,.,few,CASSFRAGDFAF,TGTGCCAGCAGTTTCCGGGCGGGGGATTTTGCCTTC
TRBV28,TRBJ1-5,TRBD1,.,CASSSSTGGRNQPQHF,TGTGCCAGCAGTTCCTCAACAGGGGGCCGCAATCAGCCCCAGCATTTT
TRBV30,TRBJ1-3,.,.,CAWSVLGNTGNTIYF,TGTGCCTGGAGTGTATTGGGGAATACTGGAAACACCATATATTTT
TRBV19,TRBJ2-1,.,.,CASSTVRGKSNEQFF,TGTGCCAGTAGTACGGTCCGAGGAAAGAGCAATGAGCAGTTCTTC
TRBV9,TRBJ2-2,.,few,CASSVNTGELFF,TGTGCCAGCAGCGTCAACACCGGGGAGCTGTTTTTT
TRBV30,TRBJ1-2,.,.,CAWMREGFIGYTF,TGTGCCTGGATGAGAGAGGGCTTTATTGGCTACACCTTC
TRBV7-3,TRBJ2-2,.,.,CASSEGKISPGELFF,TGTGCCAGCAGTGAGGGGAAAATATCCCCCGGGGAGCTGTTTTTT
TRBV30,TRBJ2-7,TRBD2,few,CAWTRGGSEQYF,TGTGCCTGGACCCGGGGGGGGTCCGAGCAGTACTTC
TRBV2,TRBJ2-7,TRBD1,.,CASRGQGGSYEQYF,TGTGCCAGCAGGGGACAGGGGGGCTCCTACGAGCAGTACTTC
TRBV11-3,TRBJ1-2,.,once,CASSPGGRRSGYTF,TGTGCCAGCAGCCCGGGGGGGAGACGTAGTGGCTACACCTTC
TRBV4-3,TRBJ2-7,.,.,CASSQVAGNYEQYF,TGCGCCAGCAGCCAAGTGGCAGGGAACTACGAGCAGTACTTC
TRBV18,TRBJ2-1,.,.,CASSPMGGEQFF,TGTGCCAGCTCACCAATGGGCGGGGAGCAGTTCTTC
TRBV5-5,TRBJ2-3,.,.,CASSLVDTQYF,TGTGCCAGCAGCTTGGTAGATACGCAGTATTTT
TRBV19,TRBJ1-5,TRBD1,once,CASSDPGQGARYSNQPQHF,TGTGCCAGTAGTGACCCGGGACAGGGGGCTCGGTATAGCAATCAGCCCCAGCATTTT
TRBV9,TRBJ2-1,TRBD2,.,CASSVGQWEGDEQFF,TGTGCCAGCAGCGTAGGACAGTGGGAGGGCGATGAGCAGTTCTTC
TRBV28,TRBJ2-7,TRBD1,once,CASSTGTGDYEQYF,TGTGCCAGCAGCACCGGGACAGGGGACTACGAGCAGTACTTC
TRBV5-4,TRBJ2-1,TRBD2,.,CASSFFVQGGGGNEQFF,TGTGCCAGCAGCTTTTTCGTCCAGGGCGGGGGAGGCAATGAGCAGTTCTTC
TRBV18,TRBJ1-1,.,.,CASSPLRGGDTEAFF,TGTGCCAGCTCACCACTCCGGGGAGGCGACACTGAAGCTTTCTTT
TRBV5-5,TRBJ2-2,TRBD2,.,CASSLAGGTGELFF,TGTGCCAGCAGCTTGGCGGGAGGGACCGGGGAGCTGTTTTTT
TRBV5-6,TRBJ2-7,.,.,CASSFSNYEQYF,TGTGCCAGCAGCTTTAGTAACTACGAGCAGTACTTC
TRBV6-5,TRBJ1-4,TRBD1,once,CASGQGDRKLFF,TGTGCGAGCGGACAGGGGGATAGAAAACTGTTTTTT
TRBV2,TRBJ2-2,TRBD1,few,CASNPGGPGELFF,TGTGCCAGCAATCCAGGGGGCCCCGGGGAGCTGTTTTTT
TRBV19,TRBJ2-1,TRBD2,.,CASSIASSGRKAHEQFF,TGTGCCAGTAGTATCGCCTCTAGCGGGAGGAAAGCCCATGAGCAGTTCTTC
TRBV5-6,TRBJ1-2,.,.,CASSSAGGSEGGYTF,TGTGCCAGCAGCTCGGCCGGGGGGAGCGAGGGTGGCTACACCTTC
TRBV7-9,TRBJ2-7,.,once,CASSLGGLYEQYF,TGTGCCAGCAGCTTAGGTGGTCTCTACGAGCAGTACTTC
TRBV7-2,TRBJ2-7,TRBD2,.,CASSLLGLAGTYEQYF,TGTGCCAGCAGCTTATTGGGACTAGCGGGAACATACGAGCAGTACTTC
TRBV2,TRBJ2-2,TRBD2,.,CASIGTSGPGELFF,TGTGCCAGCATTGGGACTAGCGGTCCCGGGGAGCTGTTTTTT
TRBV10-3,TRBJ2-3,TRBD2,.,CAISRAGGGQADTQYF,TGTGCCATCTCCCGAGCGGGGGGAGGGCAAGCAGATACGCAGTATTTT
TRBV19,TRBJ1-2,.,few,CASSIRGKEGHDYTF,TGTGCCAGTAGTATAAGGGGAAAAGAGGGTCACGACTACACCTTC
TRBV2,TRBJ2-3,TRBD1,.,CASSDRDRGGDTQYF,TGTGCCAGCAGTGACCGGGACAGGGGAGGAGATACGCAGTATTTT
TRBV2,TRBJ1-1,.,.,CASSLQGGSTEAFF,TGTGCCAGCAGTCTACAGGGAGGTTCCACTGAAGCTTTCTTT
TRBV5-1,TRBJ2-7,TRBD2,.,CASSFWTSRTYEQYF,TGCGCCAGCAGCTTCTGGACTAGCAGAACCTACGAGCAGTACTTC
TRBV5-6,TRBJ1-1,TRBD1,once,CASSPVTGVTTEAFF,TGTGCCAGCAGCCCGGTCACAGGGGTTACCACTGAAGCTTTCTTT
TRBV9,TRBJ2-3,TRBD2,.,CASSVAGGGVATDTQYF,TGTGCCAGCAGCGTAGCTGGCGGGGGGGTAGCCACAGATACGCAGTATTTT
TRBV27,TRBJ2-7,.,.,CASSLSWVSYEQYF,TGTGCCAGCAGTTTATCTTGGGTTTCCTACGAGCAGTACTTC
TRBV6-1,TRBJ1-1,TRBD1,.,CASSTTVNRQGRAFF,TGTGCCAGCAGTACCACCGTTAACCGACAGGGGCGAGCTTTCTTT
TRBV18,TRBJ2-7,.,.,CASSSEGGYEQYF,TGTGCCAGCTCATCGGAGGGGGGTTACGAGCAGTACTTC
TRBV28,TRBJ1-2,.,.,CASSFARGYTF,TGTGCCAGCAGTTTTGCGCGCGGCTACACCTTC
TRBV19,TRBJ2-3,.,.,CASSFSEAPGTDTQYF,TGTGCCAGTAGTTTCTCCGAAGCGCCCGGCACAGATACGCAGTATTTT
TRBV9,TRBJ1-3,.,once,CASSVGQLSGNTIYF,TGTGCCAGCAGCGTAGGACAGCTCTCTGGAAACACCATATATTTT
TRBV6-5,TRBJ2-3,.,.,CASMSRSTDTQYF,TGTGCCAGCATGTCCCGCAGCACAGATACGCAGTATTTT
TRBV7-9,TRBJ2-1,.,.,CASSLLNGVGNEQFF,TGTGCCAGCAGCTTATTAAACGGGGTCGGCAATGAGCAGTTCTTC
TRBV19,TRBJ1-5,TRBD1,once,CASRGRGQGDNQPQHF,TGTGCCAGTAGAGGTCGTGGACAGGGGGACAATCAGCCCCAGCATTTT
TRBV27,TRBJ2-1,.,.,CASSLEGAGNEQFF,TGTGCCAGCAGTTTAGAAGGGGCGGGCAATGAGCAGTTCTTC
TRBV5-5,TRBJ2-5,TRBD2,.,CASSPLGGLADQETQYF,TGTGCCAGCAGCCCCCTGGGGGGACTAGCGGACCAAGAGACCCAGTACTTC